Listed below are T cell receptor beta chains from one sample, sequenced in a study of T cell repertoires in aging, cancer and after chemotherapy. TCRdb reprocessed the multiplex PCR reads via MiXCR and lists one record per CDR3 protein. The sample consists of roughly 1,800 distinct CDR3 sequences, 15% to 20% of them appearing once. The sample was blood. The origin of the receptors is a human donor with a solid tumor. The CDR3 runs from the conserved cysteine through the conserved F or W. The order of the fields is CDR3 length, J gene, clone size, V gene, CDR3 protein. Size is stated for part of the rows, as once, few or many counts, or as a class when the clone is expanded.

16	TRBJ2-7	medium-sized	TRBV27	CASSLSTGEISYEQYF
15	TRBJ2-1	medium-sized	TRBV5-4	CASSSPGTGVYEQFF
15	TRBJ1-4	medium-sized	TRBV12-3/TRBV12-4	CASSLRGGTNEKLFF
14	TRBJ1-2	large	TRBV6-4	CASSPDRGDYGYTF
16	TRBJ1-1	medium-sized	TRBV5-1	CASQLGTGTMNTEAFF
14	TRBJ2-5	medium-sized	TRBV15	CATKKTSLEETQYF
11	TRBJ2-1	few	TRBV5-5	CASSPHNEQFF
13	TRBJ2-2	medium-sized	TRBV19	CASSIDYTGELFF
14	TRBJ2-7	NA	TRBV19	CASSIDRGPYEQYF
12	TRBJ2-2	large	TRBV30	CACEAGGPKLFF
16	TRBJ1-5	few	TRBV4-1	CASSQGAGPPNQPQHF
15	TRBJ1-2	NA	TRBV6-5	CASSQGQGVMDGYTF
11	TRBJ2-7	medium-sized	TRBV12-5	CASGPGYEQYF
13	TRBJ2-3	medium-sized	TRBV6-5	CASSYFGGAIQYF
16	TRBJ2-1	NA	TRBV30	CAWSTTTSGSYNEQFF
14	TRBJ1-2	medium-sized	TRBV14	CASRDSSANYGYTF
16	TRBJ2-7	medium-sized	TRBV5-1	CASSVISGRNTYEQYF
15	TRBJ2-2	NA	TRBV2	CANTGSGLYTGELFF
14	TRBJ1-1	medium-sized	TRBV30	CAWTRQREGTEAFF
18	TRBJ2-4	medium-sized	TRBV27	CASSGGWSGRASSNIQYF
15	TRBJ1-1	medium-sized	TRBV19	CASLWREQLNTEAFF
14	TRBJ2-5	medium-sized	TRBV24-1	CATSDPLGEETQYF
13	TRBJ2-2	medium-sized	TRBV13	CASSSPPSGELFF
12	TRBJ1-1	few	TRBV2	CASTLQGFGAFF
16	TRBJ2-1	medium-sized	TRBV15	CATSRGLAGPYNEQFF
13	TRBJ1-4	medium-sized	TRBV30	CAWKATPNEKLFF
13	TRBJ2-1	medium-sized	TRBV4-3	CASSVSGGNEQFF
17	TRBJ2-4	few	TRBV20-1	CSASVRDRNLAKNIQYF